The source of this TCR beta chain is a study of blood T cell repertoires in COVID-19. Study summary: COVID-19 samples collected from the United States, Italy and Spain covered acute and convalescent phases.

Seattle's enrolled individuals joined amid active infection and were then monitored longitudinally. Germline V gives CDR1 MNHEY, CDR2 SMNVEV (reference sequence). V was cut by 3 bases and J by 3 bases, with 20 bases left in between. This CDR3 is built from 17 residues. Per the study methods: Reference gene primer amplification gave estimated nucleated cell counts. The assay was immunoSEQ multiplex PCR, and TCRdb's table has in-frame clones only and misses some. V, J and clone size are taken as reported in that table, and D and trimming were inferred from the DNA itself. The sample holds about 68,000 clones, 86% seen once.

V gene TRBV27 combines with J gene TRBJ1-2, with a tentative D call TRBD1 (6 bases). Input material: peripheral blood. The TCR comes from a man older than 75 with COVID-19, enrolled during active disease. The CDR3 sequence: CASSLYEPRGGHYGYTF. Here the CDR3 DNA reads TGTGCCAGCAGTTTGTACGAACCCAGGGGCGGCCACTATGGCTACACCTTC.